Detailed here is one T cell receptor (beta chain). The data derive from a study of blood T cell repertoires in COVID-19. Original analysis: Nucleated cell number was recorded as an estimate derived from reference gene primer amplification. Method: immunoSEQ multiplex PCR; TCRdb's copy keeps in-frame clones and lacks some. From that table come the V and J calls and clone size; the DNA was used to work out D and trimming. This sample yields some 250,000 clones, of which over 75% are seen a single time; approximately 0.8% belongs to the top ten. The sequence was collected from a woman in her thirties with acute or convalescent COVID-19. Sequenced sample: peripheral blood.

In DNA form, the CDR3 reads TGTGCCAGCAGCCAATCGCAGGGGCATGGAAACACCATATATTTT. Its protein product is CASSQSQGHGNTIYF. The chain links TRBV16 to TRBJ1-3; a possible D gene is TRBD1 (6 bases). This CDR3 region has 15 residues. Trimming cost V 0 bases and J 3 bases, with 9 bases left between them. Germline V gives CDR1 KGHSY, CDR2 FQNENV.